The 24 T cell receptor beta chains listed next were all sequenced from one sample in a study of blood T cell repertoires in COVID-19. Data came from immunoSEQ multiplex PCR; TCRdb stores just in-frame clones and leaves some out. The table records roughly 250,000 clones, about 90% of them present only once. The sample comprised PBMCs or T cells enriched from blood (not recorded which). The origin of the receptors is a woman aged 18-29 years who had recovered from COVID-19.

The chain couples TRBV6-5 to TRBJ2-7; no clear D. This CDR3 region has 13 residues. V lost 0 bases and J lost 3, with 6 bases in between. Germline V lookup: CDR1 MNHEY, CDR2 SVGAGI. The CDR3 spells CASSYSQRYEQYF. The CDR3 bases are TGTGCCAGCAGTTACTCCCAGCGCTACGAGCAGTACTTC.

The chain combines TRBV11-3 with TRBJ2-1; weak D call: TRBD1 (6 bases). Germline loops: CDR1 SGHNT, CDR2 YENEEA. Trimming removed 5 bases at V and 2 bases at J, with 13 bases between. This CDR3 region has 15 residues. In DNA, the CDR3 is TGTGCCAGCAGCCCGGTTGGGGGCCCCTACAATGAGCAGTTCTTC. The encoded protein is CASSPVGGPYNEQFF.

The V gene is TRBV12-3 or TRBV12-4, the J gene TRBJ2-7, with D perhaps matching TRBD2 (5 bases). CDR3 length equals 13 residues. The V and J ends lost 0 bases and 7 bases respectively, with 10 bases between them. CDR3 nucleotides: TGTGCCAGCAGTTTAGCGTCGAGGGAGGAGCAGTACTTC. This encodes CASSLASREEQYF.

The J gene is TRBJ1-4, the V gene TRBV7-8; D gene uncertain. CDR1 SGHVS and CDR2 FQNEAQ come from the germline V gene. V lost 7 bases to trimming and J lost 7 bases, with 19 bases between them. This CDR3 has 15 residues. In DNA, the CDR3 is TGTGCCAGCAACCCGACTGCGGGGATGGGTGAAAAACTGTTTTTT. It encodes CASNPTAGMGEKLFF.

This rearrangement joins TRBV9 to TRBJ2-5; TRBD2 matches at 12 bases. V shed 4 bases, J shed 7 bases, and the junction held 11 bases outside the gene matches. Germline CDR1 reads SGDLS; CDR2 reads YYNGEE. There are 16 residues in the CDR3. CDR3 sequence reads: CASSPSTSGGSGTQYF. The CDR3 nucleotides read TGTGCCAGCAGCCCATCGACTAGCGGGGGTTCGGGGACCCAGTACTTC.

The chain joins TRBV5-1 to TRBJ2-7; maybe TRBD2 (5 bases). Germline V gives CDR1 SGHRS, CDR2 YFSETQ. This CDR3 has 13 residues. V was cut by 4 bases and J by 3 bases, with 11 bases left in between. DNA of the CDR3: TGCGCCAGCAGCCAACGAGGGATCTACGAGCAGTACTTC. This gives the protein CASSQRGIYEQYF.

The chain links TRBV27 to TRBJ2-3; D call uncertain. V was cut by 3 bases and J by 6 bases, with 10 bases left in between. The CDR3 length is 13 residues. From germline, CDR1 is MNHEY and CDR2 SMNVEV (reference sequence). The chain's CDR3 is CASSFSSFDTQYF. CDR3 nucleotide sequence: TGTGCCAGCAGTTTCTCCAGTTTTGATACGCAGTATTTT.

This clone was seen a few times. The chain recombines TRBV4-2 with TRBJ1-5; D perhaps matches TRBD1 (5 bases). The CDR3 has 17 amino acids. Trimming removed 1 base at V and 9 bases at J, with 22 bases between. The germline V gene has CDR1 LGHNA and CDR2 YNFKEQ. The CDR3 loop is CASSQVSTGTSLGPQHF. As DNA, the CDR3 is TGTGCCAGCAGCCAAGTTAGTACAGGAACATCGCTAGGGCCCCAGCATTTT.

As DNA, the CDR3 is TGTGCCAGTAGGCTGACAGGGGATGGTGGCTACACCTTC. Translation: CASRLTGDGGYTF. This sequence joins TRBV19 and TRBJ1-2, with 8 bases identical to TRBD1. V was clipped by 6 bases and J by 7 bases; unmatched bases: 7. CDR3 size: 13 residues. Per the germline V gene, CDR1 is LNHDA and CDR2 is SQIVND (reference sequence).

CDR3 nucleotides: TGCAGTGCTAGTCTGGACAGTGTCACTGAAGCTTTCTTT. Encoded protein: CSASLDSVTEAFF. V gene TRBV20-1 combines with J gene TRBJ1-1; TRBD1 might be the D (6 bases). V lost 3 bases to trimming and J lost 4 bases, with 12 bases between them. The CDR3 is made up of 13 amino acids. The germline V gene encodes CDR1 DFQATT and CDR2 SNEGSKA (reference sequence).

The rearrangement links TRBV4-2 to TRBJ2-6, with TRBD1 as a possible D gene (5 bases). V lost 4 bases and J 4 bases, leaving 14 bases between the germline ends. The CDR3 has 16 amino acids. Germline CDR1 and CDR2: LGHNA and YNFKEQ. The CDR3 protein is CASSPEGHGGANVLTF. DNA of the CDR3: TGTGCCAGCAGCCCGGAAGGACATGGCGGGGCCAACGTCCTGACTTTC.

This chain links TRBV7-2 with TRBJ1-1; the D is unclear. V lost 4 bases, J lost 1 base, and 16 bases lay in between. The germline V gene encodes CDR1 SGHTA and CDR2 FQGNSA. The CDR3 runs to 16 residues. The CDR3 DNA is TGTGCCAGCAGCTCAGCCATCGGGGTGGCGAACACTGAAGCTTTCTTT. Amino acid sequence: CASSSAIGVANTEAFF. Full variable domain (missing parts from reference TRBV7-2 and TRBJ1-1): GAGVSQSPSNKVTEKGKDVELRCDPISGHTALYWYRQSLGQGLEFLIYFQGNSAPDKSGLPSDRFSAERTGGSVSTLTIQRTQQEDSAVYLCASSSAIGVANTEAFFGQGTRLTVV.

This chain uses TRBV12-5 with TRBJ1-5; 8 bases map to TRBD1. Germline V CDR1 and CDR2: LGHNT, FRNRAP. Germline trimming cut 6 bases from V and 1 base from J; bases unmatched to any gene: 8. This CDR3 is built from 16 residues. CDR3 nucleotides: TGTGCTAGTGGCGGACCGGGACAGGAGAGCAATCAGCCCCAGCATTTT. Amino acids: CASGGPGQESNQPQHF.

The chain employs TRBV27 and TRBJ1-1; D is perhaps TRBD1 (5 bases). Germline V gene data show CDR1 as MNHEY and CDR2 as SMNVEV (reference sequence). Trimming cost V 6 bases and J 1 base, with 9 bases left between them. The CDR3 consists of 13 residues. This CDR3 reads CASSRQTNTEAFF. The DNA for the CDR3 is TGTGCCAGCAGCCGACAGACGAACACTGAAGCTTTCTTT.

V and J are TRBV5-4 and TRBJ1-3, with 7 bases that match TRBD1. The CDR3 contains 14 residues. Germline CDR1 SGHNT, CDR2 YYREEE (reference sequence). V gave up 3 bases and J gave up 1 base; unmatched junction bases: 1. CDR3 region: CASSYRGSGNTIYF. CDR3 DNA: TGTGCCAGCAGCTACAGGGGATCTGGAAACACCATATATTTT.

This rearrangement joins TRBV4-1 to TRBJ1-5; D unclear. The CDR3 loop spans 16 amino acids. Trimming cost V 0 bases and J 5 bases, with 14 bases left between them. Per the germline V gene, CDR1 is MGHRA and CDR2 is YSYEKL. Here the CDR3 DNA reads TGCGCCAGCAGCCAAGATTTTGCACAGATTTATCAGCCCCAGCATTTT. Its translation is CASSQDFAQIYQPQHF.

This rearrangement joins TRBV5-4 to TRBJ2-1; 10 bases are shared with TRBD2. The germline V gene has CDR1 SGHNT and CDR2 YYREEE (reference sequence). J gave up 3 bases and V 2 bases, and 2 bases lay outside the gene matches. The CDR3 length is 15 residues. The CDR3: CASSFGLADYNEQFF. The CDR3 region has the DNA TGTGCCAGCAGCTTCGGACTAGCGGACTACAATGAGCAGTTCTTC.

The genes are TRBV20-1 and TRBJ1-4, with D unclear. The CDR3 covers 11 residues. Trimming removed 5 bases from V and 3 bases from J, with 4 bases in between. CDR1 is DFQATT, CDR2 SNEGSKA, per germline (reference sequence). CDR3 sequence reads: CSASSNEKLFF. CDR3 sequence (DNA): TGCAGTGCTTCCTCTAATGAAAAACTGTTTTTT.

In this sample, this clone turned up once. The rearrangement uses TRBV4-1 and TRBJ2-1; the match to TRBD1 covers 9 bases. V was clipped by 4 bases and J by 10 bases; unmatched bases: 8. The CDR3 is made up of 14 amino acids. CDR1 is MGHRA, CDR2 YSYEKL, per germline. The CDR3 reads CASSPDRGRLEQFF. The CDR3 nucleotides read TGCGCCAGCAGCCCGGACAGGGGTCGCCTCGAGCAGTTCTTC.

This clone came up once. The V gene is TRBV27, the J gene TRBJ1-6; D is perhaps TRBD1 (5 bases). The germline V and J ends were trimmed by 8 bases and 13 bases, with 30 bases remaining between them. The germline V gene has CDR1 MNHEY and CDR2 SMNVEV (reference sequence). The CDR3 has 17 residues. The CDR3 spells CASSPMRLGLNQFPLHF. For the CDR3, the DNA is TGTGCCAGCTCCCCAATGCGTTTGGGACTAAATCAATTCCCCCTCCACTTT.

The table lists this clone with a few counts. The genes are TRBV11-3 and TRBJ1-2; maybe TRBD1 (5 bases). CDR1 SGHNT and CDR2 YENEEA come from the germline V gene. V dropped 1 base and J dropped 4 bases, with 19 bases sitting between them. CDR3 length equals 17 residues. DNA for the CDR3: TGTGCCAGCAGCTTAGGAGGGACTGTCTCGCGGGGCTATGGCTACACCTTC. Translating it yields CASSLGGTVSRGYGYTF.

This rearrangement joins TRBV15 to TRBJ2-1; 7 nucleotides align to TRBD2. The CDR3 consists of 18 residues. The germline gives CDR1 LNHNV, CDR2 YYDKDF (reference sequence). V lost 0 bases to trimming and J lost 5 bases; unmatched junction nucleotides: 13. Here the CDR3 DNA reads TGTGCCACCAGCAGAGATTCCTCCGTAAGGCTAGCGGACAATGAGCAGTTCTTC. It encodes CATSRDSSVRLADNEQFF.

The chain has TRBV5-1 and TRBJ2-7; 11 bases line up with TRBD1. J was trimmed by 6 bases and V by 2 bases; bases with no gene match: 4. The CDR3 extends over 14 amino acids. Germline CDR1 and CDR2: SGHRS and YFSETQ. In nucleotides, the CDR3 is TGCGCCAGCAGCTTTGGACAGGGGGCGGGCGAGCAGTACTTC. This codes for CASSFGQGAGEQYF.

The rearrangement joins TRBV5-4 to TRBJ1-2; 8 bases agree with TRBD1. The ends lost 4 bases at V and 4 bases at J; junction bases unmatched: 9. The CDR3 has 15 amino acids. Germline V lookup: CDR1 SGHNT, CDR2 YYREEE (reference sequence). The CDR3 nucleotides are TGTGCCAGCAGCGCCCGGACAGGGAGGACCTATGGCTACACCTTC. It is translated as CASSARTGRTYGYTF.